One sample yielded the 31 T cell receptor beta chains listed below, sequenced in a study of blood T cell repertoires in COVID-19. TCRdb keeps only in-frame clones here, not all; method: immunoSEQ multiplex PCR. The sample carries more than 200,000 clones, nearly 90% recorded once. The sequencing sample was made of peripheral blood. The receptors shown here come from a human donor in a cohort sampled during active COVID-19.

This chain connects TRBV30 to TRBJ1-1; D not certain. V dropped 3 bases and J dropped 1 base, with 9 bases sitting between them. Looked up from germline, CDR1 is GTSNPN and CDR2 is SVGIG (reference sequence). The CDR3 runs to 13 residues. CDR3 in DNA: TGTGCCTGGAGAAGGAGGGCGAACACTGAAGCTTTCTTT. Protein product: CAWRRRANTEAFF.

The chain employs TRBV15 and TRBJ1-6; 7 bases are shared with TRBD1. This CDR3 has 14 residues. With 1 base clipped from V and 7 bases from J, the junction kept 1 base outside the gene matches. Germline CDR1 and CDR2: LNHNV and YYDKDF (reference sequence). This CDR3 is CATSRGQGNSPLHF. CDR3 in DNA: TGTGCCACCAGCAGAGGACAGGGAAATTCACCCCTCCACTTT.

The CDR3 loop reads CASSDAGGPYEQYF. CDR3 DNA sequence: TGCGCCAGCAGCGACGCAGGGGGCCCCTACGAGCAGTACTTC. This chain joins TRBV5-1 and TRBJ2-7; 8 nucleotides match TRBD1. There are 14 residues in the CDR3. Germline lookup yields CDR1 SGHRS and CDR2 YFSETQ. The ends lost 4 bases at V and 2 bases at J; junction bases unmatched: 5.

The DNA of the CDR3 is TGTGCCAGTAGAACAGGGAACTCTGGGGCCAACGTCCTGACTTTC. Its translation: CASRTGNSGANVLTF. The gene calls are TRBV19 and TRBJ2-6; TRBD1 is a possible D gene (6 bases). Trimming removed 6 bases at V and 0 bases at J, with 9 bases between. The CDR3 loop spans 15 amino acids. CDR1 and CDR2 from the germline V gene are LNHDA and SQIVND (reference sequence).

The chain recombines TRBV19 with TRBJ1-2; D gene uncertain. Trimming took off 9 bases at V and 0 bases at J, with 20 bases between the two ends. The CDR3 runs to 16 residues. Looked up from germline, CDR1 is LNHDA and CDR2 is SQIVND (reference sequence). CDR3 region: CASGPLAPLANYGYTF. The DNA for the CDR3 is TGTGCCAGCGGCCCCCTGGCTCCGCTAGCTAACTATGGCTACACCTTC.

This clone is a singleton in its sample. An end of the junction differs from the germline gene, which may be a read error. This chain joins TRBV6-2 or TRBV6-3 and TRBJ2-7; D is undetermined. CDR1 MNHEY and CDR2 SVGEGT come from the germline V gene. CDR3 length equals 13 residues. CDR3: CASSYSVTPTIHF. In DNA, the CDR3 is TGTGCCAGCAGTTACTCGGTAACCCCCACAATTCACTTC.

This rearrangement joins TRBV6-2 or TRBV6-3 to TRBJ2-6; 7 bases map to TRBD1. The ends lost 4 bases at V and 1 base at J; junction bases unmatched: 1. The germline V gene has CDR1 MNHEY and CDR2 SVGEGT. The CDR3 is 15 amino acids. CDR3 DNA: TGTGCCAGCAGTTCGACAGGGTCTGGGGCCAACGTCCTGACTTTC. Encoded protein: CASSSTGSGANVLTF.

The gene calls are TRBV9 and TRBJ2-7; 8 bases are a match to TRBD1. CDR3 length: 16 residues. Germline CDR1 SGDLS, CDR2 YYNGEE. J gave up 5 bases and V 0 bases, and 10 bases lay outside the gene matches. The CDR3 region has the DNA TGTGCCAGCAGCGTAGCGTCGACAGGGGTTATGGACGAGCAGTACTTC. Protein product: CASSVASTGVMDEQYF.

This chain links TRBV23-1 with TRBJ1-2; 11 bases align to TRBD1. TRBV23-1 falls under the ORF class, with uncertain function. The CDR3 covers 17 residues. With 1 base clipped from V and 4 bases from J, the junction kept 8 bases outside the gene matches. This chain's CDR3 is CASSQWTGGEIGYGYTF. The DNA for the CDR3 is TGCGCCAGCAGTCAATGGACAGGGGGCGAAATTGGCTATGGCTACACCTTC.

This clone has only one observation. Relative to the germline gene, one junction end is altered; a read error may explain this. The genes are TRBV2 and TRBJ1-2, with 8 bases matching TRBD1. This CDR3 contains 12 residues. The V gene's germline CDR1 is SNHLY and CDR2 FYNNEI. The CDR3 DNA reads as TGTGCCAGCAGTCCGACCGCGGACAGGGCTCTCTTC. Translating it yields CASSPTADRALF.

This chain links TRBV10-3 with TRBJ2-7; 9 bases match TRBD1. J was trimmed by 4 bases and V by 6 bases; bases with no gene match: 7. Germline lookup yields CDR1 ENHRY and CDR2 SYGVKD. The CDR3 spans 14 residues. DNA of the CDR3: TGTGCCATCAGCGCCACAGGGACAGGGTACGAGCAGTACTTC. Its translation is CAISATGTGYEQYF.

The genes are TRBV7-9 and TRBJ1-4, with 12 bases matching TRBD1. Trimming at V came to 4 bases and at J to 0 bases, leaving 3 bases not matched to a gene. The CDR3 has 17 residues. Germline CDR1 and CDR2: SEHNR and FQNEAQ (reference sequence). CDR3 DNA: TGTGCCAGCAGCTCGGGGACAGGGGGCGCAACTAATGAAAAACTGTTTTTT. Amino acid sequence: CASSSGTGGATNEKLFF.

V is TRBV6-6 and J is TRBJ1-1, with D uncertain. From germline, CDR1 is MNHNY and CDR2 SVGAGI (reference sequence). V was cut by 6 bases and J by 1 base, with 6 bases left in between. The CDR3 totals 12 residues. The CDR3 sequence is CASSSTNTEAFF. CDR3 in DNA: TGTGCCAGCAGCTCTACGAACACTGAAGCTTTCTTT.

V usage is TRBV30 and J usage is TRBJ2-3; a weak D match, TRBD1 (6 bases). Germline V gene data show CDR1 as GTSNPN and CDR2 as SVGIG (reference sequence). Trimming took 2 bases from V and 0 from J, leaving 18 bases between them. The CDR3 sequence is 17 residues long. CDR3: CAWSRTRTATSTDTQYF. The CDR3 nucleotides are TGTGCCTGGAGTAGGACCCGGACAGCCACTAGCACAGATACGCAGTATTTT.

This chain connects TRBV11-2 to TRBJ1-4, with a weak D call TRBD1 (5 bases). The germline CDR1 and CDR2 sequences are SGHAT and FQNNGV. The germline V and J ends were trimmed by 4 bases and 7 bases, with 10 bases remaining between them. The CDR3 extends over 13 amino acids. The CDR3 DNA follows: TGTGCCAGCAGCTCTACAGGTGGTGAAAAACTGTTTTTT. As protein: CASSSTGGEKLFF. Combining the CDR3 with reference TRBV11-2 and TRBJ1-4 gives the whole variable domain EAGVAQSPRYKIIEKRQSVAFWCNPISGHATLYWYQQILGQGPKLLIQFQNNGVVDDSQLPKDRFSAERLKGVDSTLKIQPAKLEDSAVYLCASSSTGGEKLFFGSGTQLSVL.

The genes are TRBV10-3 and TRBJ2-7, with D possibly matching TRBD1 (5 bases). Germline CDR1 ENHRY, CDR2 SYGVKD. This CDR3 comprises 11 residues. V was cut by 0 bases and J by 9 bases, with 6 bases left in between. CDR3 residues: CAISESTGQYF. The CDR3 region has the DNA TGTGCCATCAGTGAGTCTACAGGGCAGTACTTC.

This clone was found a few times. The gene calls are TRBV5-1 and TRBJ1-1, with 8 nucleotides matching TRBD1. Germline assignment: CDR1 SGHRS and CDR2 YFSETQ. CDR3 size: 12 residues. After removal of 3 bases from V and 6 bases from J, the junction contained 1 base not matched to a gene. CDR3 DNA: TGCGCCAGCAGCTGGGACAGGTCTGAAGCTTTCTTT. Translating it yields CASSWDRSEAFF.

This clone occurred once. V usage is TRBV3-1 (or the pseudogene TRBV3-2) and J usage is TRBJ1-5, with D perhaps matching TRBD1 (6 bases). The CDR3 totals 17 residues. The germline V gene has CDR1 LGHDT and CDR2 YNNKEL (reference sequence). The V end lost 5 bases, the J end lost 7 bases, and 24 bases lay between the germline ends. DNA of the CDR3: TGTGCCAGCAGCTCGTCTTTGTCTAAGGACAGCATCCAGCCCCAGCATTTT. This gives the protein CASSSSLSKDSIQPQHF.

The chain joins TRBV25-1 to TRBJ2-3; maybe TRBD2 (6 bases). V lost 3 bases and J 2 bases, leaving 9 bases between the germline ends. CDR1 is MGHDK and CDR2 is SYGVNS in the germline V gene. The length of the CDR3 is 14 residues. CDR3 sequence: CASSDRTTTDTQYF. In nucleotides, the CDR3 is TGTGCCAGCAGTGACAGGACTACCACAGATACGCAGTATTTT.

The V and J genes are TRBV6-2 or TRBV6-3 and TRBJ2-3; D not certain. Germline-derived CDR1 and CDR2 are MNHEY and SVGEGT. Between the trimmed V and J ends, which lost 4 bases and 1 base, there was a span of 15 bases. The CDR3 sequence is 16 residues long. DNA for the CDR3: TGTGCCAGCAGTTCCCCCTCGGAGCATGGCACAGATACGCAGTATTTT. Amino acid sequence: CASSSPSEHGTDTQYF.

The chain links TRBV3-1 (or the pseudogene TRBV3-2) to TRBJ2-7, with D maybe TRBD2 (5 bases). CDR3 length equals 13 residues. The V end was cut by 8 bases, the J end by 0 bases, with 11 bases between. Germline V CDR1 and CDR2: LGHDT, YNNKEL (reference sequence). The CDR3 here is CASAEAFSYEQYF. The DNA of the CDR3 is TGTGCCAGCGCGGAGGCTTTCTCCTACGAGCAGTACTTC.

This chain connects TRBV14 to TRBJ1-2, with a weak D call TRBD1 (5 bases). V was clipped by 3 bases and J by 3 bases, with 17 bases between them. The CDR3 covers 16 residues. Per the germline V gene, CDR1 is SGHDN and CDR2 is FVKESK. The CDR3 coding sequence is TGTGCCAGCAGCCAGACGGGACTACAGGATTACTATGGCTACACCTTC. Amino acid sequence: CASSQTGLQDYYGYTF.

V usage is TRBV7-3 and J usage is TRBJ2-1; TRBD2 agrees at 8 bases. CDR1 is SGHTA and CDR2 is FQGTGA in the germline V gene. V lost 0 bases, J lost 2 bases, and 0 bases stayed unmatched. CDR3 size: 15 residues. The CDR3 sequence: CASSLTSGTYNEQFF. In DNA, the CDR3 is TGTGCCAGCAGCTTAACTAGCGGGACCTACAATGAGCAGTTCTTC.

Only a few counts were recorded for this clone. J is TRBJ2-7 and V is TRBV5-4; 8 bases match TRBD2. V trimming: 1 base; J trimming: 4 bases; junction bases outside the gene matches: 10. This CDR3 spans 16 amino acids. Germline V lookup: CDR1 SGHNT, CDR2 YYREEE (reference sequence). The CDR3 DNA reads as TGTGCCAGCAGCTTGCGGGGGGACGGGAGGGAATACGAGCAGTACTTC. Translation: CASSLRGDGREYEQYF.

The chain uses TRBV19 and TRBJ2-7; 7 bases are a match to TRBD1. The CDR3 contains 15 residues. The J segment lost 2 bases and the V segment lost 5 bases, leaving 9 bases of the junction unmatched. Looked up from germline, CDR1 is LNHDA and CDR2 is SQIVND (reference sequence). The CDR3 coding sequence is TGTGCCAGTAGTTCGCCCGACAGGGCCACCTACGAGCAGTACTTC. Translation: CASSSPDRATYEQYF. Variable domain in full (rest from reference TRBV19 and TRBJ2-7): DGGITQSPKYLFRKEGQNVTLSCEQNLNHDAMYWYRQDPGQGLRLIYYSQIVNDFQKGDIAEGYSVSREKKESFPLTVTSAQKNPTAFYLCASSSPDRATYEQYFGPGTRLTVT.

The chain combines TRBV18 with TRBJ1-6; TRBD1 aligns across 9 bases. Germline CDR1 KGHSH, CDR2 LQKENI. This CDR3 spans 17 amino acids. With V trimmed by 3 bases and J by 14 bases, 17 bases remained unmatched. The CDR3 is CASSPQTFRQGVISLHF. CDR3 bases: TGTGCCAGCTCACCGCAAACTTTTAGACAGGGGGTAATCTCCCTCCACTTT.

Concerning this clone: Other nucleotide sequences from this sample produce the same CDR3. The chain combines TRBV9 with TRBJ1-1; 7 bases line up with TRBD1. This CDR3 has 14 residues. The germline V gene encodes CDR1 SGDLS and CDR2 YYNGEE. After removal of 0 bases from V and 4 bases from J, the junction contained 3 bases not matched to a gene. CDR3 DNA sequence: TGTGCCAGCAGCGTAGGACAGGGACGCACTGAAGCTTTCTTT. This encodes CASSVGQGRTEAFF. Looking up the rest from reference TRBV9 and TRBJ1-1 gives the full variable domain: DSGVTQTPKHLITATGQRVTLRCSPRSGDLSVYWYQQSLDQGLQFLIQYYNGEERAKGNILERFSAQQFPDLHSELNLSSLELGDSALYFCASSVGQGRTEAFFGQGTRLTVV.

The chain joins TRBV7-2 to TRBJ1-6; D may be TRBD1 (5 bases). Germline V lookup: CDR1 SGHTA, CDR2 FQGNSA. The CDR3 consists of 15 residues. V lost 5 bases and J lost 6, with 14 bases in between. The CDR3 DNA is TGTGCCAGCAGCCTCGTTGGGGGGAGTAATTCACCCCTCCACTTT. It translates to CASSLVGGSNSPLHF.

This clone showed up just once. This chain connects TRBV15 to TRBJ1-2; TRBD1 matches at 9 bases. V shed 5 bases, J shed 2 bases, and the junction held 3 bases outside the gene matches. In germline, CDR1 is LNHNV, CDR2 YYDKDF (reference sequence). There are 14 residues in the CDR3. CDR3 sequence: CATSVDRGNYGYTF. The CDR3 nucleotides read TGTGCCACCAGCGTGGACAGGGGCAACTATGGCTACACCTTC.

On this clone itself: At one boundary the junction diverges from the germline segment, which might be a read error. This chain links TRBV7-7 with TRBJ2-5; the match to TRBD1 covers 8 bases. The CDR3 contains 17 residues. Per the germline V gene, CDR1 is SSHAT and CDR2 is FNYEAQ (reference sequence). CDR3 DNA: TGTGCTAGCAGCTTAGCACTATCCCGGGACAGGCGCTCGACCCAGTACTTC. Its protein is CASSLALSRDRRSTQYF. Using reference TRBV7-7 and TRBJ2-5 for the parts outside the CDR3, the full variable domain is GAGVSQSPRYKVTKRGQDVTLRCDPISSHATLYWYQQALGQGPEFLTYFNYEAQPDKSGLPSDRFSAERPEGSISTLTIQRTEQRDSAMYRCASSLALSRDRRSTQYFGPGTRLLVL.

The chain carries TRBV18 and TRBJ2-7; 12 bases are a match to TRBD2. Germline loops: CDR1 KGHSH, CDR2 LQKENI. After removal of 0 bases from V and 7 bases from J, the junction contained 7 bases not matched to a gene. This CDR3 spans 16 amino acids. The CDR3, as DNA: TGTGCCAGCTCACCACCTCTAGCGGGAGGGCCGGGTGAGCAGTACTTC. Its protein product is CASSPPLAGGPGEQYF.